Listed here is a single TCR beta chain. Antigen: not known. Profiled with immunoSEQ multiplex PCR; TCRdb holds only in-frame clones, not every one. The table includes approximately 530,000 clones, roughly 95% detected once. These data belong to a study of shared clonotypes between healthy human individuals. Regarding the study as a whole: The study's rarefaction showed incomplete sorted-subset sequencing despite large depth.

Germline-derived CDR1 and CDR2 are SGHRS and YFSETQ. The CDR3 has 18 residues. V lost 3 bases, J lost 0 bases, and 9 bases stayed unmatched. The specimen sequenced was naive CD4+ T cells sorted from blood. Subset noted: CD45RA+ positively selected. The chain has TRBV5-1 and TRBJ2-7; 13 bases map to TRBD2. The sequence was collected from a woman aged 25 to 39 in good health. For the CDR3, the DNA is TGCGCCAGCAGCTCGAGCCCGACTAGCGGGAGGTTCTCCTACGAGCAGTACTTC. Its translation: CASSSSPTSGRFSYEQYF.